A single sample is the source of the 26 T cell receptor beta chains below, sequenced in a study of blood T cell repertoires in COVID-19. Measured with immunoSEQ multiplex PCR; TCRdb has only the in-frame clones, and not every one. The data contain approximately 230,000 clones, approximately 82% of them singletons. What was sequenced was PBMCs or T cells enriched from blood (not recorded which). These receptors all come from a man in his forties who had recovered from COVID-19.

This sequence joins TRBV9 and TRBJ1-2; 10 positions match TRBD1. Germline V gives CDR1 SGDLS, CDR2 YYNGEE. There are 15 residues in the CDR3. The V gene end was trimmed by 4 bases and the J gene end by 2 bases; junction bases not matched to a gene: 5. This chain's CDR3 is CASSSRDRGNYGYTF. In nucleotides, the CDR3 is TGTGCCAGCAGCTCCCGGGACAGGGGAAACTATGGCTACACCTTC.

The chain uses TRBV28 and TRBJ1-1; TRBD1 matches 7 bases. The CDR3 runs to 16 residues. Germline values: CDR1 MDHEN, CDR2 SYDVKM. V was clipped by 5 bases and J by 1 base; unmatched bases: 10. The CDR3 coding sequence is TGTGCCAGCAGTGTTCGACAGGGAATGAGGAACACTGAAGCTTTCTTT. Protein product: CASSVRQGMRNTEAFF.

This chain links TRBV5-5 with TRBJ2-3; the match to TRBD1 covers 9 bases. Germline CDR1 SGHKS, CDR2 YYEKEE (reference sequence). CDR3 length equals 18 residues. V shed 1 base and J 6 bases; nucleotides not matched to a gene: 15. The CDR3 DNA reads TGTGCCAGCAGCTTGAAGACCGGGACAGGGATTAAATTTGATACGCAGTATTTT. It translates to CASSLKTGTGIKFDTQYF.

This clone came up a few times. The rearrangement joins TRBV6-5 to TRBJ2-7, with D hard to call. The CDR3 extends over 12 amino acids. V lost 6 bases and J 9 bases, leaving 15 bases between the germline ends. Germline V gene lookup returns CDR1 MNHEY and CDR2 SVGAGI. CDR3 residues: CASSKSRRPQYF. CDR3 coding DNA: TGTGCCAGCAGCAAATCCAGGCGCCCGCAGTACTTC.

This clone is a singleton in its sample. The J gene is TRBJ2-3, the V gene TRBV19; 7 positions match TRBD1. The V gene's germline CDR1 is LNHDA and CDR2 SQIVND (reference sequence). The CDR3 contains 16 residues. V dropped 6 bases and J dropped 1; count of bases not matched to a gene: 10. CDR3 nucleotides: TGTGCCAGTAGGAGAACAGGGGAACTTCGCACAGATACGCAGTATTTT. This translates into CASRRTGELRTDTQYF. The full variable domain, rest sourced from reference TRBV19 and TRBJ2-3, is DGGITQSPKYLFRKEGQNVTLSCEQNLNHDAMYWYRQDPGQGLRLIYYSQIVNDFQKGDIAEGYSVSREKKESFPLTVTSAQKNPTAFYLCASRRTGELRTDTQYFGPGTRLTVL.

For this clone: The same CDR3 is also encoded by other DNA sequences in this sample. The J gene is TRBJ2-2, the V gene TRBV5-1, with 7 bases matching TRBD1. V lost 4 bases to trimming and J lost 2 bases; unmatched junction nucleotides: 5. CDR3 length: 15 residues. Per germline, CDR1 SGHRS and CDR2 YFSETQ. The CDR3 DNA reads TGCGCCAGCAGCCCCGGGACAGCCAACACCGGGGAGCTGTTTTTT. Translation: CASSPGTANTGELFF.

A single count supports this clone. The CDR3 DNA reads as TGTGCCAGCAGCTTAGGACAGGGGGCAGTTTTTAGCAATCAGCCCCAGCATTTT. It yields the protein CASSLGQGAVFSNQPQHF. The chain joins TRBV7-9 to TRBJ1-5; 10 positions agree with TRBD1. Unmatched junction bases numbered 6, after V lost 1 base and J lost 0 bases. The CDR3 runs 18 residues. Germline V CDR1 and CDR2: SEHNR, FQNEAQ (reference sequence).

The chain recombines TRBV5-1 with TRBJ2-5, with TRBD2 as a possible D gene (7 bases). The CDR3 is 14 residues long. V shed 1 base and J shed 6 bases, with 13 bases lying between them. Germline values: CDR1 SGHRS, CDR2 YFSETQ. CDR3 bases: TGCGCCAGCAGCTTGCGGGGGGCCGAACAGACCCAGTACTTC. This codes for CASSLRGAEQTQYF. The variable domain in full, completed from reference TRBV5-1 and TRBJ2-5, reads KAGVTQTPRYLIKTRGQQVTLSCSPISGHRSVSWYQQTPGQGLQFLFEYFSETQRNKGNFPGRFSGRQFSNSRSEMNVSTLELGDSALYLCASSLRGAEQTQYFGPGTRLLVL.

This rearrangement joins TRBV7-9 to TRBJ1-1; D gene unclear. Germline CDR1 SEHNR, CDR2 FQNEAQ (reference sequence). Trimming cost V 4 bases and J 6 bases, with 12 bases left between them. The CDR3 sequence is 13 residues long. In nucleotides, the CDR3 is TGTGCCAGCAGCTCGTCTATGAGGCCTGAAGCTTTCTTT. Its protein product is CASSSSMRPEAFF. The full variable domain, rest sourced from reference TRBV7-9 and TRBJ1-1, is DTGVSQNPRHKITKRGQNVTFRCDPISEHNRLYWYRQTLGQGPEFLTYFQNEAQLEKSRLLSDRFSAERPKGSFSTLEIQRTEQGDSAMYLCASSSSMRPEAFFGQGTRLTVV.

This clone was found once. V gene TRBV18 combines with J gene TRBJ2-2; the match to TRBD1 covers 9 bases. The ends lost 3 bases at V and 4 bases at J; junction bases unmatched: 3. The CDR3 is 15 residues long. Germline V gene sequence: CDR1 KGHSH, CDR2 LQKENI. The CDR3 spells CASSPRTGATGELFF. The CDR3 nucleotides read TGTGCCAGCTCACCTAGGACAGGGGCCACCGGGGAGCTGTTTTTT. Supplemented by reference TRBV18 and TRBJ2-2, the full variable domain reads NAGVMQNPRHLVRRRGQEARLRCSPMKGHSHVYWYRQLPEEGLKFMVYLQKENIIDESGMPKERFSAEFPKEGPSILRIQQVVRGDSAAYFCASSPRTGATGELFFGEGSRLTVL.

The rearrangement uses TRBV19 and TRBJ1-2, with 8 positions matching TRBD1. V lost 7 bases and J lost 2; bases outside the gene matches: 6. The germline V gene has CDR1 LNHDA and CDR2 SQIVND (reference sequence). This CDR3 has 14 residues. This chain's CDR3 is CASTATGVNYGYTF. The CDR3 coding sequence is TGTGCCAGTACCGCGACAGGGGTAAACTATGGCTACACCTTC.

The chain links TRBV9 to TRBJ1-1; maybe TRBD1 (6 bases). CDR1 SGDLS and CDR2 YYNGEE come from the germline V gene. The V and J ends lost 3 bases and 7 bases respectively, with 7 bases between them. This CDR3 has 11 amino acids. CDR3 coding DNA: TGTGCCAGCAGCGGCAGGGGTGAAGCTTTCTTT. It is translated as CASSGRGEAFF.

The CDR3 DNA follows: TGTGCCAGCAGCAACACCCGCGGAGAGACCCAGTACTTC. Translated, it gives CASSNTRGETQYF. V and J are TRBV5-4 and TRBJ2-5; the D is unclear. Germline-derived CDR1 and CDR2 are SGHNT and YYREEE (reference sequence). V was clipped by 4 bases and J by 4 bases, with 11 bases between them. CDR3 length: 13 residues. The full variable domain, rest sourced from reference TRBV5-4 and TRBJ2-5, is ETGVTQSPTHLIKTRGQQVTLRCSSQSGHNTVSWYQQALGQGPQFIFQYYREEENGRGNFPPRFSGLQFPNYSSELNVNALELDDSALYLCASSNTRGETQYFGPGTRLLVL.

This clone was picked up one time. The chain is built from TRBV11-2 and TRBJ1-4, with D possibly matching TRBD1 (5 bases). The CDR3 is 13 amino acids. V was pared by 1 base and J by 5 bases, with 5 bases between. Per germline, CDR1 SGHAT and CDR2 FQNNGV. As DNA, the CDR3 is TGTGCCAGCAGCTTAGGACAGAATGAAAAACTGTTTTTT. It specifies CASSLGQNEKLFF.

This clone appeared a single time. The chain employs TRBV6-4 and TRBJ2-1; TRBD2 matches at 9 bases. V gave up 3 bases and J gave up 1 base; unmatched junction bases: 1. CDR3 length: 15 amino acids. Germline CDR1 reads MRHNA; CDR2 reads SNTAGT. The CDR3 DNA reads TGTGCCAGCAGTGAAAGCGGGGGGTCCTACAATGAGCAGTTCTTC. It yields the protein CASSESGGSYNEQFF.

The rearrangement uses TRBV5-4 and TRBJ2-1; D perhaps matches TRBD2 (7 bases). V dropped 0 bases and J dropped 13 bases, with 14 bases sitting between them. Looked up from germline, CDR1 is SGHNT and CDR2 is YYREEE (reference sequence). The CDR3 consists of 13 residues. The CDR3 sequence is CASSLDPGGPQFF. As DNA, the CDR3 is TGTGCCAGCAGCTTGGATCCCGGGGGGCCTCAGTTCTTC.

This chain joins TRBV7-7 and TRBJ1-3; a weak D match, TRBD1 (6 bases). Trimming took off 5 bases at V and 4 bases at J, with 27 bases between the two ends. In germline, CDR1 is SSHAT, CDR2 FNYEAQ (reference sequence). This CDR3 region has 19 residues. The CDR3 loop reads CASSVKYVEGGGLGNTIYF. The DNA for the CDR3 is TGTGCCAGCAGCGTAAAATATGTGGAGGGCGGGGGCCTCGGAAACACCATATATTTT.

The rearrangement links TRBV4-3 to TRBJ1-6; D gene unclear. Trimming shortened V by 1 base and J by 10 bases, and 14 bases separated the two germline ends. Germline V gene data show CDR1 as LGHNA and CDR2 as YSLEER. The CDR3 totals 15 residues. This chain's CDR3 is CASSQVGRFRSPLHF. In DNA form, the CDR3 reads TGCGCCAGCAGCCAAGTTGGCAGGTTCAGGTCACCCCTCCACTTT.

The chain has TRBV5-1 and TRBJ1-4; D ambiguous. Trimming shortened V by 0 bases and J by 7 bases, and 19 bases separated the two germline ends. The CDR3 extends over 17 amino acids. In germline, CDR1 is SGHRS, CDR2 YFSETQ. CDR3 region: CASSLVGPQAMGEKLFF. The CDR3 DNA follows: TGCGCCAGCAGCTTGGTTGGGCCTCAAGCCATGGGTGAAAAACTGTTTTTT. Variable domain in full (rest from reference TRBV5-1 and TRBJ1-4): KAGVTQTPRYLIKTRGQQVTLSCSPISGHRSVSWYQQTPGQGLQFLFEYFSETQRNKGNFPGRFSGRQFSNSRSEMNVSTLELGDSALYLCASSLVGPQAMGEKLFFGSGTQLSVL.

This chain uses TRBV5-1 with TRBJ2-3; 9 bases agree with TRBD2. Germline-derived CDR1 and CDR2 are SGHRS and YFSETQ. The CDR3 runs to 15 residues. Trimming at V came to 3 bases and at J to 1 base, leaving 3 bases not matched to a gene. CDR3 amino acids: CASSSIAGGTDTQYF. The CDR3 DNA follows: TGCGCCAGCAGCTCTATAGCGGGGGGCACAGATACGCAGTATTTT.

The genes are TRBV30 and TRBJ1-4; D gene uncertain. The V gene's germline CDR1 is GTSNPN and CDR2 SVGIG (reference sequence). The CDR3 totals 14 residues. The V and J ends lost 1 base and 5 bases respectively, with 11 bases between them. CDR3 in amino acids: CAWSEVQPNEKLFF. The CDR3 DNA sequence: TGTGCCTGGAGTGAAGTACAGCCAAATGAAAAACTGTTTTTT.

The rearrangement links TRBV7-6 to TRBJ2-2; 9 nucleotides agree with TRBD2. V shed 3 bases and J 5 bases; nucleotides not matched to a gene: 7. This CDR3 is 16 amino acids long. CDR1 and CDR2 (germline): SGHVS, FNYEAQ. In DNA, the CDR3 is TGTGCCAGCAGCTTCCAGCGGGGGGCAGGGACCGGGGAGCTGTTTTTT. It translates to CASSFQRGAGTGELFF. Full variable domain (outside the CDR3, taken from reference TRBV7-6 and TRBJ2-2): GAGVSQSPRYKVTKRGQDVALRCDPISGHVSLYWYRQALGQGPEFLTYFNYEAQQDKSGLPNDRFSAERPEGSISTLTIQRTEQRDSAMYRCASSFQRGAGTGELFFGEGSRLTVL.

The CDR3 protein is CASSYRGGQPQHF. The DNA of the CDR3 is TGTGCCAGCAGTTACAGGGGCGGTCAGCCCCAGCATTTT. The chain has TRBV6-2 or TRBV6-3 and TRBJ1-5; a weak D match, TRBD1 (5 bases). The CDR3 has 13 residues. From germline, CDR1 is MNHEY and CDR2 SVGEGT. V dropped 2 bases and J dropped 6 bases, with 8 bases sitting between them.

In DNA form, the CDR3 reads TGTGCCAGCAGCTTAGATGCAGGGGATTCGTTTACCTCCTACGAGCAGTACTTC. Protein: CASSLDAGDSFTSYEQYF. The V call is TRBV7-9, the J call TRBJ2-7; D possibly corresponds to TRBD1 (6 bases). This CDR3 region has 18 residues. The V gene's germline CDR1 is SEHNR and CDR2 FQNEAQ (reference sequence). V gave up 1 base and J gave up 0 bases, with 19 bases separating them.

The J gene is TRBJ1-1, the V gene TRBV6-5, with TRBD1 as a possible D gene (5 bases). The CDR3 has 15 residues. V was pared by 0 bases and J by 1 base, with 9 bases between. Germline CDR1 and CDR2: MNHEY and SVGAGI. The CDR3 sequence is CASSYSDTANTEAFF. CDR3 nucleotides: TGTGCCAGCAGTTACTCGGACACTGCGAACACTGAAGCTTTCTTT.

V usage is TRBV3-1 (or the pseudogene TRBV3-2) and J usage is TRBJ2-5; TRBD2 agrees at 10 bases. The V gene's germline CDR1 is LGHDT and CDR2 YNNKEL (reference sequence). Trimming at V came to 8 bases and at J to 4 bases, leaving 4 bases not matched to a gene. This CDR3 contains 13 residues. The CDR3 region is CASDRLAGETQYF. The DNA for the CDR3 is TGTGCCAGCGACAGACTAGCGGGAGAGACCCAGTACTTC.